The 16 T cell receptor beta chains below all came from one sample that was sequenced in a study of Tregs in tolerant kidney transplant recipients. Profiled with immunoSEQ multiplex PCR; TCRdb holds only in-frame clones, not every one. The sample consists of tens of thousands of clones, roughly 84% of them appearing once. Sequenced material: CD4+ T cells from blood. All receptors derive from a human donor in good health.

J is TRBJ1-6 and V is TRBV28; no clear D gene. V lost 1 base and J 7 bases, leaving 11 bases between the germline ends. There are 15 residues in the CDR3. CDR1 and CDR2 (germline): MDHEN, SYDVKM. CDR3 sequence: CASSLFGPRNSPLHF. CDR3 DNA: TGTGCCAGCAGTTTATTCGGACCGAGAAATTCACCCCTCCACTTT.

The chain recombines TRBV4-1 with TRBJ2-4, with D maybe TRBD2 (6 bases). The CDR3 extends over 16 amino acids. Germline values: CDR1 MGHRA, CDR2 YSYEKL. The ends were cut back, 4 bases at V and 4 bases at J, with 17 bases in the middle. The CDR3 DNA reads as TGCGCCAGCAGCCCCTACGCCGGGACTGCTAAAAACATTCAGTACTTC. Its translation is CASSPYAGTAKNIQYF.

This rearrangement joins TRBV18 to TRBJ1-1; weak D call: TRBD1 (5 bases). This CDR3 contains 13 residues. Trimming pared 3 bases from V and 11 bases from J, leaving 16 bases between. CDR1 is KGHSH, CDR2 LQKENI, per germline. This chain's CDR3 is CASSPRDGSAAFF. The CDR3 DNA sequence: TGTGCCAGCTCACCCCGGGACGGGAGCGCGGCTTTCTTT.

The V and J genes are TRBV12-5 and TRBJ2-2, with 9 bases fitting TRBD2. The CDR3 spans 18 residues. Germline CDR1 is LGHNT and CDR2 is FRNRAP. Trimming at V came to 3 bases and at J to 1 base, leaving 9 bases not matched to a gene. CDR3 amino acids: CASGFRLAGTVNTGELFF. CDR3 in DNA: TGTGCTAGTGGTTTTCGCCTAGCGGGAACAGTGAACACCGGGGAGCTGTTTTTT.

V is TRBV6-6 and J is TRBJ1-1; tentative D call: TRBD1 (5 bases). The CDR3 is 15 amino acids. CDR1 and CDR2 from the germline V gene are MNHNY and SVGAGI (reference sequence). V was shortened by 6 bases and J by 2 bases, with 16 bases between the two germline ends. CDR3 in amino acids: CASSDSGKGNTEAFF. The CDR3 nucleotides read TGTGCCAGCAGCGACAGCGGAAAGGGTAACACTGAAGCTTTCTTT.

The rearrangement uses TRBV7-3 and TRBJ2-3; TRBD2 matches 7 bases. CDR1 is SGHTA and CDR2 is FQGTGA in the germline V gene. This CDR3 has 14 amino acids. J lost 1 base, V lost 4 bases, and 2 bases had no gene match. CDR3: CASSSGGGTDTQYF. In nucleotides, the CDR3 is TGTGCCAGCAGCTCGGGGGGTGGCACAGATACGCAGTATTTT.

CDR3 loop: CASSARQNTEAFF. The CDR3 DNA follows: TGTGCCAGCAGCGCGAGACAGAACACTGAAGCTTTCTTT. The V gene is TRBV9, the J gene TRBJ1-1; D remains ambiguous. The V end lost 3 bases, the J end lost 1 base, and 7 bases lay between the germline ends. Per germline, CDR1 SGDLS and CDR2 YYNGEE. The CDR3 is 13 residues long.

The genes are TRBV5-6 and TRBJ1-3, with D uncertain. The CDR3 sequence is 15 residues long. Germline V lookup: CDR1 SGHDT, CDR2 YYEEEE. V was clipped by 2 bases and J by 2 bases, with 11 bases between them. CDR3 coding DNA: TGTGCCAGCAGCTTCCCATTGGGTACTGGAAACACCATATATTTT. As protein: CASSFPLGTGNTIYF. The entire variable domain, with the rest obtained from reference TRBV5-6 and TRBJ1-3, is as follows: DAGVTQSPTHLIKTRGQQVTLRCSPKSGHDTVSWYQQALGQGPQFIFQYYEEEERQRGNFPDRFSGHQFPNYSSELNVNALLLGDSALYLCASSFPLGTGNTIYFGEGSWLTVV.

The chain couples TRBV30 to TRBJ2-5, with 9 bases aligning to TRBD1. Unmatched junction bases numbered 5, after V lost 4 bases and J lost 5 bases. CDR1 is GTSNPN and CDR2 is SVGIG in the germline V gene (reference sequence). The CDR3 covers 13 residues. CDR3 residues: CAWTGTGRETQYF. In DNA form, the CDR3 reads TGTGCCTGGACCGGGACAGGGCGGGAGACCCAGTACTTC.

The chain joins TRBV7-2 to TRBJ1-1; D is ambiguous. V was shortened by 5 bases and J by 0 bases, with 19 bases between the two germline ends. This CDR3 comprises 17 residues. CDR1 SGHTA and CDR2 FQGNSA come from the germline V gene. The CDR3 nucleotides read TGTGCCAGCAGCCTTGGTCGGGCAGGCTACATGAACACTGAAGCTTTCTTT. This translates into CASSLGRAGYMNTEAFF.

The chain carries TRBV4-1 and TRBJ2-5; D remains ambiguous. Trimming took off 4 bases at V and 5 bases at J, with 11 bases between the two ends. Germline values: CDR1 MGHRA, CDR2 YSYEKL. This CDR3 is built from 13 residues. The CDR3 sequence: CASSLTLGETQYF. CDR3 bases: TGCGCCAGCAGCCTCACACTCGGGGAGACCCAGTACTTC.

The chain carries TRBV5-1 and TRBJ2-7; 9 nucleotides line up with TRBD1. Germline values: CDR1 SGHRS, CDR2 YFSETQ. The CDR3 has 15 residues. Germline trimming cut 4 bases from V and 5 bases from J; bases unmatched to any gene: 10. The CDR3 region has the DNA TGCGCCAGCAGCCGACAGGGGGTATATATCGACGAGCAGTACTTC. Translated: CASSRQGVYIDEQYF.

This chain uses TRBV4-1 with TRBJ2-5; 10 nucleotides agree with TRBD2. CDR3 length equals 16 residues. CDR1 is MGHRA, CDR2 YSYEKL, per germline. Trimming at V came to 4 bases and at J to 6 bases, leaving 11 bases not matched to a gene. CDR3 in amino acids: CASSPLTGTSVKTQYF. CDR3 coding DNA: TGCGCCAGCAGCCCACTGACCGGGACTAGCGTTAAGACCCAGTACTTC.

The chain joins TRBV7-6 to TRBJ2-6, with D possibly matching TRBD1 (6 bases). Between the trimmed V and J ends, which lost 1 base and 0 bases, there was a span of 16 bases. CDR3 length equals 19 residues. Germline V gene sequence: CDR1 SGHVS, CDR2 FNYEAQ. The CDR3 coding sequence is TGTGCCAGCAGCTTAGTGCATCAGGGGTCAGGCTCTGGGGCCAACGTCCTGACTTTC. Protein product: CASSLVHQGSGSGANVLTF.

The chain combines TRBV5-1 with TRBJ2-1, with TRBD1 identical over 12 bases. The germline CDR1 and CDR2 sequences are SGHRS and YFSETQ. The V and J ends lost 7 bases and 7 bases, in that order; junction bases with no gene match: 3. The length of the CDR3 is 13 residues. The CDR3 is CASGTGGENEQFF. CDR3 in DNA: TGCGCCAGCGGGACAGGGGGCGAGAATGAGCAGTTCTTC.

The sample holds a few counts of this clone. The V and J genes are TRBV29-1 and TRBJ2-3; the D gene is possibly TRBD2 (5 bases). This CDR3 has 14 amino acids. Germline assignment: CDR1 SQVTM and CDR2 ANQGSEA. V dropped 6 bases and J dropped 0 bases, with 13 bases sitting between them. In nucleotides, the CDR3 is TGCAGCGTCTCCTCGCGGGTGAGCACAGATACGCAGTATTTT. Translated: CSVSSRVSTDTQYF.